A selection of T cell receptor beta chains follows, all from one sample in a study of T cell repertoires in cytomegalovirus infection. Their antigens remain unidentified. TCRdb analysed the reads with MiXCR anew, one entry per CDR3 protein. The sample holds about 770,000 distinct CDR3 sequences, almost 30% seen once. The material was cultured CD8+ T cells from PBMCs, obtained from culture after CMV antigen stimulation. Receptors were obtained from a human donor in good health (CMV status not recorded). Some clones in this sample may be carry-over from other donors' samples. CDR3s leave out the opening cysteine and the closing phenylalanine or tryptophan. A D gene is named only where the DNA matches it firmly.

TRBJ1-2,TRBV7-2,-,ASSLDKEWPYGYT
TRBJ2-2,TRBV15,TRBD2,ATSRGPGLAGAGGGELF
TRBJ2-2,TRBV6-6,-,ASSPASEEAGELF
TRBJ2-5,TRBV25-1,-,ASSDLPGQY
TRBJ2-2,TRBV6-2/TRBV6-3,-,ASSFPLLNTGELF
TRBJ2-2,TRBV28,-,ASRWPGNGDTGELF
TRBJ1-1,TRBV28,-,ASKETGQLLTNFEAF
TRBJ1-5,TRBV27,-,ASSLRRNSNQPQH
TRBJ2-3,TRBV11-1,-,ASSSGTKDNTDTQY
TRBJ2-1,TRBV7-9,TRBD1,ASSLGLRQGAGDEQF
TRBJ1-3,TRBV15,-,ATSRDWGGTERNTIY
TRBJ1-1,TRBV19,-,ASSMGGKNTEAF
TRBJ2-7,TRBV12-3/TRBV12-4,-,ASSLLLHEQY
TRBJ2-3,TRBV7-9,-,ASRIGPHTQY
TRBJ1-1,TRBV7-8,-,ASSLGGMEAF
TRBJ1-1,TRBV29-1,-,SVGRAAMNTEAF
TRBJ1-2,TRBV4-1,-,ASSQGTGAVGGYGYT
TRBJ2-7,TRBV6-5,-,ASSYGRSSYEQY
TRBJ2-1,TRBV12-5,-,ASATFPDGSSYNEQF
TRBJ1-1,TRBV7-2,-,ASSSVPVAF
TRBJ1-2,TRBV7-9,-,ASNEGGRGYT
TRBJ1-3,TRBV2,-,ASSDAGARGNTIY
TRBJ2-4,TRBV7-8,-,ASRPSPGTAKNIQY
TRBJ2-2,TRBV27,-,ASSLRRGGGTGELF